This TCR beta chain was captured in a study of blood T cells in healthy people across ages. Study-level information: Per two T cells, template switching captured roughly one barcoded beta molecule.

Sample-barcoded 5' priming and a J-beta primer mix drove a second PCR of about 6 to 12 cycles. TCRdb redid the calling of the 5' RACE reads with MiXCR, one entry per CDR3 protein. The repertoire holds about 640,000 distinct CDR3 sequences, with about 54% as singletons. This CDR3 is 13 amino acids long. Germline CDR1 and CDR2: MNHEY and SVGEGT. This clonotype appeared a single time. Its antigen remains unknown. A junction end diverges from the germline sequence, so it may reflect a read error. Study findings and constraints: Both naive CD4+ cell counts and diversity were greater in long-lived donors than in aged donors. Strong correlation was found linking TCR beta diversity to naive T cell percentage.

Sequenced material: blood. The sequence was collected from a man aged 55 to 69 in good health. The chain links TRBV6-2 or TRBV6-3 to TRBJ2-7; tentative D call: TRBD1 (6 bases). The DNA for the CDR3 is TGTGCCAGCAGGGACACAGGGTCCTCCGAGCAGTACTTC. It encodes CASRDTGSSEQYF.